This is a list of T cell receptor beta chains from one sample in a study of cytomegalovirus exposure and HLA in healthy donors. Produced via immunoSEQ multiplex PCR; TCRdb's table is partial and in-frame only. The profile shows some 190,000 clones, less than 80% of them singletons. Specimen: PBMCs. Receptors originate from a young man in good health and CMV-seronegative. Both conserved end residues are part of each CDR3.

V gene	J gene	CDR3 protein
TRBV7-7	TRBJ2-1	CASSPGGGARDEQFF
TRBV5-6	TRBJ1-6	CASSRGQGFGSYNSPLHF
TRBV9	TRBJ2-7	CASSVGGEGFYEQYF
TRBV15	TRBJ2-7	CATSRDGFLQGNYEQYF
TRBV28	TRBJ2-1	CASSPLPGQGAHEYNEQFF
TRBV28	TRBJ2-7	CASSMEGQGIGEQYF
TRBV7-9	TRBJ2-1	CASSLAVRGGLIYEQFF
TRBV19	TRBJ2-4	CASKRGEDKNIQYF
TRBV5-1	TRBJ2-3	CASSLRSGGTTDTQYF
TRBV29-1	TRBJ2-2	CSALLATTNTGELFF
TRBV4-1	TRBJ1-2	CASSYGERGYTF
TRBV28	TRBJ2-4	CASSLSRQGAKNIQYF
TRBV5-8	TRBJ1-4	CASSRGQADEKLFF
TRBV6-5	TRBJ1-2	CASKTDTNYGYTF
TRBV7-8	TRBJ1-1	CASSLGVQGPFMNTEAFF
TRBV19	TRBJ1-2	CASTPEDSSNYGYTF
TRBV28	TRBJ1-1	CATQKKRRMNTEAFF
TRBV7-8	TRBJ2-7	CASSYGQGRLREQYF
TRBV27	TRBJ2-4	CASSRGQGAKNIQYF
TRBV25-1	TRBJ2-1	CASTEAGGCGQFF
TRBV4-1	TRBJ1-6	CASSQDRVRGSAYNSPLHF
TRBV27	TRBJ2-7	CASSRTSGLYEQYF
TRBV5-1	TRBJ2-3	CASSLLAGGRTDTQYF
TRBV27	TRBJ2-2	CASSPHNANTGELFF
TRBV6-6	TRBJ1-1	CASIQGQRFMNTEAFF
TRBV2	TRBJ2-5	CASRGTGMLETQYF
TRBV5-6	TRBJ1-1	CASSGFSGRTEAFF
TRBV5-6	TRBJ1-1	CASSTRGGDTEAFF
TRBV2	TRBJ1-2	CASRRDRGNNYGYTF
TRBV6-1	TRBJ2-7	CASSRDRGYEQYF
TRBV27	TRBJ2-7	CASSIHRGLIGEQYF
TRBV18	TRBJ2-3	CASSPGLAGPADTQYF
TRBV9	TRBJ1-4	CASSPVVGTGGGVTNEKLFF
TRBV30	TRBJ2-5	CAWSVGQGAEETQYF
TRBV7-8	TRBJ1-2	CASSSGTAKNYGYTF
TRBV7-9	TRBJ1-6	CASRPGRSYNSPLHF
TRBV7-9	TRBJ2-3	CASSPGTGAGDTQYF